This TCR beta chain was sequenced for a study of PD-1 blockade in mismatch repair-deficient tumors. Germline CDR1 SGHAT, CDR2 FQNNGV. The CDR3 runs 16 residues. The V and J ends lost 1 base and 4 bases, in that order; junction bases with no gene match: 6. Only in-frame clones appear in the TCRdb table, and some are missing; sequencing was by immunoSEQ multiplex PCR. The table lists tens of thousands of clones, around 88% of them singletons. Sequenced here: peripheral blood, sampled 52 weeks after starting pembrolizumab. The source of this sequence is an adult with mismatch repair-deficient cancer. The V gene is TRBV11-2, the J gene TRBJ1-2, with 10 bases matching TRBD1. The CDR3 region has the DNA TGTGCCAGCAGCTTAGGGGGACAGGGGCTAGCCTATGGCTACACCTTC. This encodes CASSLGGQGLAYGYTF.